What follows is one TCR beta chain and its context. The antigen is unknown. Unique molecular identifiers were used to barcode this TCRbeta library. A single record per CDR3 protein comes from TCRdb applying MiXCR to the PCR reads. The data contain about a million distinct CDR3 sequences, 25% to 35% of them singletons. This entry is derived from a study of T-cell reconstitution after alpha-beta-depleted transplantation in children. Study results and limitations: Surviving recipient T cells and thymic progenitors produced the high day-60 TCRbeta diversity seen in some patients. There were reportedly several hundred expanded graft clones from which alpha-beta T cells came about two months after transplant. Once a year had passed after transplant, T-cell counts and diversity came mostly from newly produced T cells.

V shed 1 base and J shed 6 bases, with 19 bases lying between them. The CDR3 consists of 17 residues. In germline, CDR1 is MGHRA, CDR2 YSYEKL. The origin of this receptor is a boy younger than two who had a stem cell transplant for SCID, so the T cells may come from the graft donor. The source was PBMCs, mostly from graft donor cells, collected 360 days after TCRalphabeta/CD19-depleted stem cell transplant. The genes are TRBV4-1 and TRBJ2-1; D is unresolved. The CDR3 region is CASSQVWVVTTVNEQFF. Written as DNA, the CDR3 is TGCGCCAGCAGCCAAGTGTGGGTGGTTACGACTGTCAATGAGCAGTTCTTC.